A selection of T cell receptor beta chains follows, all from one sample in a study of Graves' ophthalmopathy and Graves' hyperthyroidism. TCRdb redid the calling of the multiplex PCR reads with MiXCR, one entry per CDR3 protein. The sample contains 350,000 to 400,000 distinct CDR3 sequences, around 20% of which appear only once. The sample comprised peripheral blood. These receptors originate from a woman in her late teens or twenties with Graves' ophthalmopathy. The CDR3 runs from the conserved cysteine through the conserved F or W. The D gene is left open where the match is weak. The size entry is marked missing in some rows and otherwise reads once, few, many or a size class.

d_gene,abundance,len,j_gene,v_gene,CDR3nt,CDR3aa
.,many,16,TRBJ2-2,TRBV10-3,TGTGCCATCAGTGAGCGCGACAGCGGGTACGCCGGGGAGCTGTTTTTT,CAISERDSGYAGELFF
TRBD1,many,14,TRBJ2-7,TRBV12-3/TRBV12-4,TGTGCCAGCACGCTTGGGGACAGTCTCTACGAGCAGTACTTC,CASTLGDSLYEQYF
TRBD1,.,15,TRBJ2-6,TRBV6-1,TGTGCCAGTGGGACAGGGGGCTCTGGGGCCAACGTCCTGACTTTC,CASGTGGSGANVLTF
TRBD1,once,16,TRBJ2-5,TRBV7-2,TGTGCCAGCAGCCTGCTTGGGACAGGGGGCACAAAGACCCAGTACTTC,CASSLLGTGGTKTQYF
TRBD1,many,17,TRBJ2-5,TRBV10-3,TGTGCCATCAGTGGCACCTCGACAGGGCTCAGACAAGAGACCCAGTACTTC,CAISGTSTGLRQETQYF
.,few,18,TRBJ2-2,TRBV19,TGTGCCAGTAGTATGGGTTTCGGGGCAGGGCCTAACACCGGGGAGCTGTTTTTT,CASSMGFGAGPNTGELFF
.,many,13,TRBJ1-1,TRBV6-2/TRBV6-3,TGTGCCAGCAGCCGACTGACGAACACTGAAGCTTTCTTT,CASSRLTNTEAFF
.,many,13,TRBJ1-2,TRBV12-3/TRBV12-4,TGTGCCAGCAGTTCACAGGGTAACTATGGCTACACCTTC,CASSSQGNYGYTF
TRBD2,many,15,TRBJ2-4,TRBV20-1,TGCAGTGCTAGAGGGACTAGTACAGCCAAAAACATTCAGTACTTC,CSARGTSTAKNIQYF
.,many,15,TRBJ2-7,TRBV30,TGTGCCTGGAGTGTTGGGGGAAGGTCGGTCTACGAGCAGTACTTC,CAWSVGGRSVYEQYF
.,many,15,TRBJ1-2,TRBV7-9,TGTGCCAGCAGCGACCGGGACCTTCGGATCTATGGCTACACCTTC,CASSDRDLRIYGYTF
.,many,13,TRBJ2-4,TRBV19,TGTGCCAGTAGTAAGTTAGCCAAAAACATTCAGTACTTC,CASSKLAKNIQYF
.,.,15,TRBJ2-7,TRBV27,TGTGCCAGCAGTCAGGGACTCCGACGCTCCTACGAGCAGTACTTC,CASSQGLRRSYEQYF
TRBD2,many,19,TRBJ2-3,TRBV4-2,TGTGCCAGCAGCCCGGGAACAACTAGCGGGAGTGGAGGGACAGATACGCAGTATTTT,CASSPGTTSGSGGTDTQYF
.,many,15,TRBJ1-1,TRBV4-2,TGTGCCAGCAGCCGCACAGGGTCCGGAAACACTGAAGCTTTCTTT,CASSRTGSGNTEAFF